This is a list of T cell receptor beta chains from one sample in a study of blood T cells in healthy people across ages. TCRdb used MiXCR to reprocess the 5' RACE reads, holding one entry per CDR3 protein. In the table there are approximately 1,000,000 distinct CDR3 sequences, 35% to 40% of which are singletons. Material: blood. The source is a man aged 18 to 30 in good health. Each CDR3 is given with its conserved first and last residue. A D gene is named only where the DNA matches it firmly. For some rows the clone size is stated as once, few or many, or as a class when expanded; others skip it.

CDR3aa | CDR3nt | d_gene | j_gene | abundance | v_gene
CSVQPGSGQPQHF | TGCAGCGTCCAACCGGGGTCGGGTCAGCCCCAGCATTTT | NA | TRBJ1-5 | NA | TRBV29-1
CATGGQDLSNQPQHF | TGTGCCACCGGGGGACAGGATCTTAGCAATCAGCCCCAGCATTTT | TRBD1 | TRBJ1-5 | NA | TRBV6-1
CASTSGTGVHEQYF | TGTGCCAGCACCTCTGGGACAGGGGTCCACGAGCAGTACTTC | TRBD1 | TRBJ2-7 | NA | TRBV6-5
CASSLDGANTGELFF | TGTGCCAGCAGCTTAGACGGGGCGAACACCGGGGAGCTGTTTTTT | NA | TRBJ2-2 | NA | TRBV7-8
CASSPRQSPYNEQYF | TGTGCCAGCAGCCCCCGTCAGAGTCCCTACAATGAGCAGTACTTC | NA | TRBJ2-7 | NA | TRBV7-9
CASQEQASSYEQYF | TGTGCCAGCCAGGAACAGGCGAGCTCCTACGAGCAGTACTTC | NA | TRBJ2-7 | few | TRBV6-5
CSARPQAGLEGYTF | TGCAGTGCTAGACCCCAGGCAGGGCTGGAGGGCTACACCTTC | NA | TRBJ1-2 | NA | TRBV20-1
CASSYLGGTTVSNEQFF | TGTGCCAGCAGCTACCTAGGGGGGACCACCGTCAGCAATGAGCAGTTCTTC | NA | TRBJ2-1 | NA | TRBV11-2
CASSYGVPNQPQHF | TGTGCCAGCAGTTACGGGGTACCGAATCAGCCCCAGCATTTT | NA | TRBJ1-5 | NA | TRBV6-2/TRBV6-3
CASSRNLAGPREETQYF | TGCGCCAGCAGCCGGAATCTAGCGGGGCCAAGGGAAGAGACCCAGTACTTC | TRBD2 | TRBJ2-5 | few | TRBV4-3
CASGQGPNTGELFF | TGTGCTAGTGGACAGGGACCGAACACCGGGGAGCTGTTTTTT | NA | TRBJ2-2 | NA | TRBV12-5
CATRGLTYEQYF | TGTGCCACCAGGGGTCTTACTTACGAGCAGTACTTC | NA | TRBJ2-7 | NA | TRBV25-1
CSARKQNTEAFF | TGCAGTGCTAGAAAGCAGAACACTGAAGCTTTCTTT | NA | TRBJ1-1 | NA | TRBV20-1
CASSFSGGPSYEQFF | TGCGCCAGCAGCTTTAGCGGAGGTCCTTCGTATGAGCAGTTCTTC | NA | TRBJ2-1 | NA | TRBV5-1
CASSWTVNEQYF | TGTGCCAGCAGTTGGACTGTAAATGAGCAGTACTTC | NA | TRBJ2-7 | NA | TRBV6-2/TRBV6-3